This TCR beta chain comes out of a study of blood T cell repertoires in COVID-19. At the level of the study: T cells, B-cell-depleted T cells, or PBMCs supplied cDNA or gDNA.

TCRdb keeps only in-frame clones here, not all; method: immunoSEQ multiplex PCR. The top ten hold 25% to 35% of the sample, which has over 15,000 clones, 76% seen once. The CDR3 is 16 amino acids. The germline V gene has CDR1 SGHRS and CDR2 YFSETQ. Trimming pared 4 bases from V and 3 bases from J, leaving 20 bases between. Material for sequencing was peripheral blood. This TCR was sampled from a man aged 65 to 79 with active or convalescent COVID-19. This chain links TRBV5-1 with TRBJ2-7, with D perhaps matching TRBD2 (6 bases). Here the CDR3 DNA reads TGCGCCAGCAGCCTAGGACCCGGGAGTAGGAACTACGAGCAGTACTTC. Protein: CASSLGPGSRNYEQYF.